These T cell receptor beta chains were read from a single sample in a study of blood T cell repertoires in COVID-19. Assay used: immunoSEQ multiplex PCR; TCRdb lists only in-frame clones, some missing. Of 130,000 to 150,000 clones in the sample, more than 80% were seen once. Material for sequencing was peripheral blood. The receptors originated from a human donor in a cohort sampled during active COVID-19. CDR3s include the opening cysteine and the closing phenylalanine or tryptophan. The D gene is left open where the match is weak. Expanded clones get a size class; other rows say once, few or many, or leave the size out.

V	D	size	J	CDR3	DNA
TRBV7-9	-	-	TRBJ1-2	CASSLGESNYGYTF	TGTGCCAGCAGCTTAGGGGAGAGTAACTATGGCTACACCTTC
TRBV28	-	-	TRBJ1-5	CASGLRYQPQHF	TGTGCGTCTGGGTTGAGGTACCAGCCCCAGCATTTT
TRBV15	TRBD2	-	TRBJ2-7	CATSGGVSQGHYEQYF	TGTGCCACCTCGGGGGGGGTAAGCCAAGGACACTACGAGCAGTACTTC
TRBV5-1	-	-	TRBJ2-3	CASSLARASTDTQYF	TGCGCCAGCAGCTTGGCCAGGGCCAGCACAGATACGCAGTATTTT
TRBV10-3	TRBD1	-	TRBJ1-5	CAISPTGGNQPQHF	TGTGCCATCAGTCCGACAGGGGGCAATCAGCCCCAGCATTTT
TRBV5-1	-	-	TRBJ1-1	CASSARGRLDTEAFF	TGCGCCAGCAGCGCCAGGGGCCGTCTTGACACTGAAGCTTTCTTT
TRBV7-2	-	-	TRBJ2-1	CASSPRFAGVNEQFF	TGTGCCAGCAGCCCCCGGTTTGCAGGGGTCAATGAGCAGTTCTTC
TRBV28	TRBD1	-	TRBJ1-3	CASSVQTGAGNTIYF	TGTGCCAGCAGTGTCCAGACAGGGGCTGGAAACACCATATATTTT
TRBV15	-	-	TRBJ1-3	CATSEGGLGNTIYF	TGTGCCACCAGCGAAGGAGGGTTGGGAAACACCATATATTTT
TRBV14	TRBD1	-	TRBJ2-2	CASSQACTVGTGRGFNTGELFF	TGTGCCAGCAGCCAAGCCTGTACTGTCGGGACAGGGCGAGGATTTAACACCGGGGAGCTGTTTTTT
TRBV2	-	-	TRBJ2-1	CASTIDGGPEQFF	TGTGCCAGCACCATCGACGGGGGGCCTGAGCAGTTCTTC
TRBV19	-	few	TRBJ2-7	CASSTTGHQQYF	TGTGCCAGTAGTACCACAGGGCATCAGCAGTACTTC
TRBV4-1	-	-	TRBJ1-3	CASSQGWADSGNTIYF	TGCGCCAGCAGCCAAGGGTGGGCAGACTCTGGAAACACCATATATTTT
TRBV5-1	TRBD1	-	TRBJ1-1	CASRQGGLNTEAFF	TGCGCCAGCCGACAGGGCGGCTTGAACACTGAAGCTTTCTTT
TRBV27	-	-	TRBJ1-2	CASSFGDRYGYTF	TGTGCCAGCAGTTTTGGTGACAGATATGGCTACACCTTC
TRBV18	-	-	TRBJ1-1	CASSADKNTEAFF	TGTGCCAGCTCAGCGGACAAGAACACTGAAGCTTTCTTT
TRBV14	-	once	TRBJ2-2	CASSQDADTGELFF	TGTGCCAGCAGCCAAGATGCGGACACCGGGGAGCTGTTTTTT
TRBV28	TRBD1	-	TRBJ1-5	CASSSPQGAQPQHF	TGTGCCAGCAGTTCCCCCCAGGGGGCCCAGCCCCAGCATTTT
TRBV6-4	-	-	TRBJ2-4	CATVGLARAKNIQYF	TGTGCGACCGTGGGGCTAGCGCGGGCCAAAAACATTCAGTACTTC
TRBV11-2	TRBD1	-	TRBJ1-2	CASRFGQGGFFF	TGTGCCAGCAGATTTGGACAGGGGGGCTTCTTCTTC
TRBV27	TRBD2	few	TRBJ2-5	CASSPGGRQETQYF	TGTGCCAGCAGTCCTGGCGGGAGACAAGAGACCCAGTACTTC
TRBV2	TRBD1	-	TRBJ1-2	CASSEGSRDRDFRYTF	TGTGCCAGCAGTGAAGGCTCCCGGGACAGGGACTTTCGCTACACCTTC
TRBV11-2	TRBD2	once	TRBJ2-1	CASSTPLLAGGPSYNEQFF	TGTGCCAGCAGCACGCCCTTACTAGCGGGGGGTCCCTCCTACAATGAGCAGTTCTTC
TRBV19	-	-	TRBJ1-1	CASSKRSVEAFF	TGTGCCAGTAGTAAACGGTCGGTAGAAGCTTTCTTT
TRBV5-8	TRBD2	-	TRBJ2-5	CASSPVGLAGEETQYF	TGTGCCAGCAGTCCGGTAGGACTAGCGGGAGAAGAGACCCAGTACTTC
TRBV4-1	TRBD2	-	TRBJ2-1	CASSQGTSGTLYNEQFF	TGCGCCAGCAGCCAAGGGACTAGCGGGACTCTCTACAATGAGCAGTTCTTC
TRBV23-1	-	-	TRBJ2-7	CASSQSSQYYEQYF	TGCGCCAGCAGTCAATCGTCACAGTACTACGAGCAGTACTTC
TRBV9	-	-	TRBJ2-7	CASSVGSSYEQYF	TGTGCCAGCAGCGTAGGCAGCTCCTACGAGCAGTACTTC
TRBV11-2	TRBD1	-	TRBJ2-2	CASGRIHRGSRGTGELFF	TGTGCCAGCGGCCGGATTCACAGGGGGTCTAGGGGCACCGGGGAGCTGTTTTTT
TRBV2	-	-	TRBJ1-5	CASSEGGGGQPQHF	TGTGCCAGCAGTGAGGGCGGGGGGGGACAGCCCCAGCATTTT
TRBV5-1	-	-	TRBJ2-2	CASSLDGEKAGELFF	TGCGCCAGCAGCTTGGACGGGGAGAAAGCCGGGGAGCTGTTTTTT
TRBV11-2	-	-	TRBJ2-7	CASSLDRGSYEQYF	TGTGCCAGCAGCTTAGATAGGGGAAGCTACGAGCAGTACTTC
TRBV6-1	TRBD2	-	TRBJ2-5	CASSDAGDPQETQYF	TGTGCCAGCAGTGATGCGGGAGATCCCCAAGAGACCCAGTACTTC
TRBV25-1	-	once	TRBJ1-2	CASSNPGVSYGYTF	TGTGCCAGCAGTAATCCCGGGGTGAGCTATGGCTACACCTTC
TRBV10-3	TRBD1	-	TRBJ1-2	CAIRDRVGGYTF	TGTGCCATCAGGGACAGGGTAGGGGGCTACACCTTC
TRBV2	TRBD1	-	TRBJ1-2	CASSGQGYGYTF	TGTGCCAGCAGCGGACAGGGTTATGGCTACACCTTC
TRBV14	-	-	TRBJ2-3	CASSQFLLRDTQYF	TGTGCCAGCAGCCAATTCTTACTCCGGGATACGCAGTATTTT
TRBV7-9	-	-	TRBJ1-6	CASSFADRGLHF	TGTGCCAGCAGCTTTGCGGACAGAGGCCTCCACTTT
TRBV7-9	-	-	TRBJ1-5	CASSLGGTNSNQPQHF	TGTGCCAGCAGCTTAGGGGGCACAAATAGCAATCAGCCCCAGCATTTT
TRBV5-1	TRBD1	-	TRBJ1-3	CASSLSGQGVGNTIYF	TGCGCCAGCAGCTTGTCAGGACAGGGAGTTGGAAACACCATATATTTT
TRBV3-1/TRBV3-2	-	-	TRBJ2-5	CASSQDAGHGETQYF	TGTGCCAGCAGCCAAGATGCAGGACATGGGGAGACCCAGTACTTC
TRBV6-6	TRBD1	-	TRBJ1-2	CASSRAGTLPPGQGYNYGYTF	TGTGCCAGCAGTCGAGCCGGGACTCTACCCCCAGGACAGGGTTATAACTATGGCTACACCTTC
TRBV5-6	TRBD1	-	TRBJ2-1	CASSLRTGGSYNEQFF	TGTGCCAGCAGCTTGAGGACAGGGGGAAGCTACAATGAGCAGTTCTTC
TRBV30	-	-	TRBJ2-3	CAWSPPRGGYTDTQYF	TGTGCCTGGAGTCCGCCAAGGGGGGGCTACACAGATACGCAGTATTTT
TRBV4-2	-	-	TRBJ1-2	CASSQAKEGNGYTF	TGTGCCAGCAGCCAAGCCAAGGAGGGTAATGGCTACACCTTC
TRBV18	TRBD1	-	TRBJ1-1	CASSPANRGSHTEAFF	TGTGCCAGCTCACCGGCCAACAGGGGAAGCCACACTGAAGCTTTCTTT
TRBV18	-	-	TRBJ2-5	CASSRGGTAAETQYF	TGTGCCAGCTCCCGCGGGGGGACAGCCGCCGAGACCCAGTACTTC
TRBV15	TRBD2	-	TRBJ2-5	CATTLAGTQETQYF	TGTGCCACCACTTTAGCGGGGACACAAGAGACCCAGTACTTC
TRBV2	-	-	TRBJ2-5	CASRETVNQETQYF	TGTGCCAGCAGGGAGACTGTAAACCAAGAGACCCAGTACTTC
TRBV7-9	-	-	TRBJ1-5	CAPLRDSNQPQHF	TGTGCCCCCCTGCGGGATAGCAATCAGCCCCAGCATTTT
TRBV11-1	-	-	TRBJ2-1	CASSKDKEVMSWQFF	TGTGCCAGCAGCAAAGACAAGGAGGTAATGAGCTGGCAGTTCTTC
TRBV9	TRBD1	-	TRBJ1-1	CASSRTGVTEAFF	TGTGCCAGCAGCCGAACAGGGGTCACTGAAGCTTTCTTT
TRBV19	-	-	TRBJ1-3	CASSTGGFRVSGNTIYF	TGTGCCAGTAGCACTGGAGGGTTTCGTGTGTCTGGAAACACCATATATTTT
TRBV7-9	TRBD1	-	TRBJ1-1	CASSLRDATGGAFF	TGTGCCAGCAGCTTAAGGGACGCCACAGGGGGGGCTTTCTTT